These T cell receptor beta chains were read from a single sample in a study of T cells after yellow fever vaccination. Each CDR3 protein is one row after TCRdb ran MiXCR on the 5' RACE reads. The repertoire holds 450,000 to 600,000 distinct CDR3 sequences, with approximately 12% as singletons. This material consisted of PBMCs, taken on the day of the yellow fever booster vaccination. The receptor set was obtained from a man aged 30 to 45 who received the YFV17D yellow fever vaccine. Both conserved end residues are part of each CDR3. Fields, in order: D gene, clone size, V gene, CDR3 length, J gene, CDR3 DNA, CDR3 protein. The D gene is left open where the match is weak. A row's size may be missing; if present it is once, few, many or a size class.

D: TRBD2; size: -; V: TRBV24-1; length: 14; J: TRBJ2-1; DNA: TGTGCCACCAGTGATACTGCCGGGACTAGCGCGCCGGTCTTC; CDR3: CATSDTAGTSAPVF
D: -; size: -; V: TRBV28; length: 16; J: TRBJ1-4; DNA: TGTGCCAGCAGCCCCCACCCAGGAGTTACTAATGAAAAACTGTTTTTT; CDR3: CASSPHPGVTNEKLFF
D: TRBD2; size: few; V: TRBV11-2; length: 15; J: TRBJ2-1; DNA: TGTGCCAGCGACTCTAGCGGGACTATACACAATGAGCAGTTCTTC; CDR3: CASDSSGTIHNEQFF
D: TRBD2; size: -; V: TRBV10-3; length: 16; J: TRBJ2-7; DNA: TGTGCCATCACACGAACTAGCGGGAGTGAGGCCTACGAGCAGTACTTC; CDR3: CAITRTSGSEAYEQYF
D: TRBD2; size: few; V: TRBV20-1; length: 15; J: TRBJ2-1; DNA: TGCAGTGCTACTAAAGCGGGACCCTTGGGTAATGAGCAGTTCTTC; CDR3: CSATKAGPLGNEQFF
D: -; size: few; V: TRBV19; length: 12; J: TRBJ2-7; DNA: TGTGCCAGTAGCCAAGGGGGGAACGAGCAGTACTTC; CDR3: CASSQGGNEQYF
D: -; size: few; V: TRBV5-1; length: 14; J: TRBJ1-2; DNA: TGCGCCAGCAGCTCCACCGCGGGGAGCTATGGCTACACCTTC; CDR3: CASSSTAGSYGYTF
D: -; size: few; V: TRBV5-1; length: 12; J: TRBJ2-7; DNA: TGCGCCAGCAGCTTGGGAGTGAACGAGCAGTACTTC; CDR3: CASSLGVNEQYF
D: TRBD2; size: -; V: TRBV15; length: 16; J: TRBJ2-3; DNA: TGTGCCACCAGCCGCCGGGCGGGAGTGTATGCAGATACGCAGTATTTT; CDR3: CATSRRAGVYADTQYF
D: TRBD2; size: many; V: TRBV5-1; length: 15; J: TRBJ2-5; DNA: TGCGCCAGCAGCTTGGCTAGCGGGAGGGTAGAGACCCAGTACTTC; CDR3: CASSLASGRVETQYF
D: -; size: -; V: TRBV6-5; length: 13; J: TRBJ1-4; DNA: TGTGCCAGCGGGACGGGCGCAAATGAAAAACTGTTTTTT; CDR3: CASGTGANEKLFF
D: -; size: -; V: TRBV28; length: 14; J: TRBJ2-7; DNA: TGTGCCAGCAACTATGGGGGGCACAGATTCGAGCAGTACTTC; CDR3: CASNYGGHRFEQYF
D: TRBD1; size: few; V: TRBV6-6; length: 13; J: TRBJ2-7; DNA: TGTGCCAGCAGTTACATACCAAGACAGGGCAAATACTTC; CDR3: CASSYIPRQGKYF
D: -; size: -; V: TRBV5-6; length: 15; J: TRBJ2-7; DNA: TGTGCCAGCAGCTTCGAACAGGTCCAACCCTACGAGCAGTACTTC; CDR3: CASSFEQVQPYEQYF
D: -; size: many; V: TRBV12-3/TRBV12-4; length: 15; J: TRBJ2-7; DNA: TGTGCCAGCAGTGCCACGTACAGGAGCTCCTACGAGCAGTACTTC; CDR3: CASSATYRSSYEQYF
D: -; size: -; V: TRBV14; length: 12; J: TRBJ1-2; DNA: TGTGCCAGCAGCCCAGCCCTCTATGGCTACACCTTC; CDR3: CASSPALYGYTF
D: -; size: -; V: TRBV21-1; length: 14; J: TRBJ2-5; DNA: TGTGCCAGCAGCGAATTTCGGACAGATCCCACCCCTTACTTC; CDR3: CASSEFRTDPTPYF
D: -; size: -; V: TRBV11-2; length: 13; J: TRBJ2-1; DNA: TGTGCCAGCAGCTTAGATTTTAGGAATGAGCAGTTCTTC; CDR3: CASSLDFRNEQFF
D: TRBD1; size: few; V: TRBV7-9; length: 14; J: TRBJ2-7; DNA: TGTGCCAGCAGTTCGACAGGGGGCGTCTACGAGCAGTACTTC; CDR3: CASSSTGGVYEQYF
D: TRBD1; size: few; V: TRBV28; length: 11; J: TRBJ2-1; DNA: TGTGCCAGCAGGGGACAGTGGGAGCAGTTCTTC; CDR3: CASRGQWEQFF
D: TRBD1; size: -; V: TRBV12-3/TRBV12-4; length: 16; J: TRBJ2-2; DNA: TGTGCCAGCAGCCCCGGGACAGGGGCGAACACCGGGGAGCTGTTTTTT; CDR3: CASSPGTGANTGELFF
D: -; size: -; V: TRBV5-6; length: 13; J: TRBJ2-7; DNA: TGTGCCAGCAGCTTAAGGGTAACGGGCGAGCAGTACTTC; CDR3: CASSLRVTGEQYF
D: TRBD2; size: -; V: TRBV29-1; length: 14; J: TRBJ2-5; DNA: TGCAGCGTCCTAGCGGGAGGGCCTTTAGAGACCCAGTACTTC; CDR3: CSVLAGGPLETQYF
D: -; size: -; V: TRBV4-3; length: 15; J: TRBJ2-7; DNA: TGCGCCAGCAGCCAAGCCTGGACGGAAACCTACGAGCAGTACTTC; CDR3: CASSQAWTETYEQYF
D: TRBD1; size: -; V: TRBV15; length: 16; J: TRBJ2-3; DNA: TGTGCCACCAGCAGCCCTTTGGACAGGCTACAAGATACGCAGTATTTT; CDR3: CATSSPLDRLQDTQYF
D: TRBD2; size: few; V: TRBV20-1; length: 15; J: TRBJ2-1; DNA: TGCAGTGCTAGAGATCGGGCGGGAGTGTTAAATGAGCAGTTCTTC; CDR3: CSARDRAGVLNEQFF
D: -; size: -; V: TRBV7-9; length: 15; J: TRBJ2-7; DNA: TGTGCCAGCAGCTTGACGGGTGGATCGGCCTACGAGCAGTACTTC; CDR3: CASSLTGGSAYEQYF
D: TRBD2; size: few; V: TRBV20-1; length: 14; J: TRBJ2-1; DNA: TGCAGTGCTAGACCGGCTAGCGGGAGCAATGAGCAGTTCTTC; CDR3: CSARPASGSNEQFF
D: TRBD2; size: -; V: TRBV14; length: 16; J: TRBJ2-3; DNA: TGTGCCAGCAGCCAAGGTGTAGGCGGGAGGACAGATACGCAGTATTTT; CDR3: CASSQGVGGRTDTQYF
D: TRBD1; size: -; V: TRBV11-2; length: 17; J: TRBJ2-5; DNA: TGTGCCAGCAGCTTAGATCAAACACAGGGGTTTTTTTTGACCCAGTACTTC; CDR3: CASSLDQTQGFFLTQYF
D: TRBD2; size: -; V: TRBV25-1; length: 15; J: TRBJ2-1; DNA: TGTGCCAGCAGTGAAATGCGGGGGAGAGGGAATGAGCAGTTCTTC; CDR3: CASSEMRGRGNEQFF
D: TRBD2; size: -; V: TRBV20-1; length: 16; J: TRBJ2-3; DNA: TGCAGTGCCACAGGACTAGCGGTAACTAGCACAGATACGCAGTATTTT; CDR3: CSATGLAVTSTDTQYF
D: -; size: few; V: TRBV20-1; length: 14; J: TRBJ2-2; DNA: TGCAGTGCTAGAGACCCCGCCGCGATCGGGGAGCTGTTTTTT; CDR3: CSARDPAAIGELFF
D: -; size: -; V: TRBV7-3; length: 15; J: TRBJ2-5; DNA: TGTGCCAGCAGCTTAGGGACAAAGAAACAAGAGACCCAGTACTTC; CDR3: CASSLGTKKQETQYF
D: -; size: -; V: TRBV20-1; length: 15; J: TRBJ2-2; DNA: TGCAGTGCTAGAGAGGGGCGAGATGGCACCGGGGAGCTGTTTTTT; CDR3: CSAREGRDGTGELFF
D: -; size: many; V: TRBV28; length: 15; J: TRBJ2-7; DNA: TGTGCCAGCAGCCCGAAATTGCGAAGCTCCTACGAGCAGTACTTC; CDR3: CASSPKLRSSYEQYF
D: -; size: -; V: TRBV28; length: 13; J: TRBJ1-3; DNA: TGTGCCAGCAGCCTTTTCGCTGGAAACACCATATATTTT; CDR3: CASSLFAGNTIYF
D: TRBD1; size: few; V: TRBV4-3; length: 16; J: TRBJ1-4; DNA: TGCGCCAGCAGCCAACAATACAGGGGTAGAGGAGAAAAACTGTTTTTT; CDR3: CASSQQYRGRGEKLFF
D: -; size: -; V: TRBV20-1; length: 12; J: TRBJ2-3; DNA: TGCAGTGGGGTGGGAAACACAGATACGCAGTATTTT; CDR3: CSGVGNTDTQYF
D: -; size: -; V: TRBV6-1; length: 14; J: TRBJ2-7; DNA: TGTGCCAGCAGGAAAAGGTCCGGGACCTACGAGCAGTACTTC; CDR3: CASRKRSGTYEQYF
D: -; size: few; V: TRBV7-2; length: 15; J: TRBJ2-5; DNA: TGTGCCAGCAGCTTGGTTATGGGGGGTATGGAGACCCAGTACTTC; CDR3: CASSLVMGGMETQYF
D: -; size: few; V: TRBV14; length: 14; J: TRBJ2-3; DNA: TGTGCCAGCAGCCAAGGCAGCATGGCAGATACGCAGTATTTT; CDR3: CASSQGSMADTQYF
D: -; size: -; V: TRBV29-1; length: 14; J: TRBJ1-2; DNA: TGCAGCGTTGACGGTGAACAGGTGGACGATGGCTACACCTTC; CDR3: CSVDGEQVDDGYTF
D: -; size: few; V: TRBV20-1; length: 14; J: TRBJ2-2; DNA: TGCAGTGCGACCTGGACAGATAACACCGGGGAGCTGTTTTTT; CDR3: CSATWTDNTGELFF
D: -; size: few; V: TRBV29-1; length: 13; J: TRBJ1-2; DNA: TGCAGCCACAGGGACCTGGCTTACTATGGCTACACCTTC; CDR3: CSHRDLAYYGYTF
D: -; size: few; V: TRBV3-1; length: 13; J: TRBJ2-3; DNA: TGTGCCAGCAGCCAACTACGCACAGATACGCAGTATTTT; CDR3: CASSQLRTDTQYF
D: -; size: -; V: TRBV20-1; length: 15; J: TRBJ2-7; DNA: TGCAGTGCTAGAGATCAGGTTAAGTGGGGGAGCGAGCAGTACTTC; CDR3: CSARDQVKWGSEQYF
D: TRBD2; size: -; V: TRBV2; length: 15; J: TRBJ2-7; DNA: TGTGCCACCACGCCCGATGCGGGAGTAACGGGAGAGCAGTACTTC; CDR3: CATTPDAGVTGEQYF
D: -; size: once; V: TRBV20-1; length: 12; J: TRBJ2-5; DNA: TGCAGTGCTAGACTAGGAGAGGGGACCCAGTACTTC; CDR3: CSARLGEGTQYF